This note documents a single T cell receptor (beta chain) sequence. Its antigen is not yet known. There are no base qualities to consult, and no much larger clone falls within one base. The germline V gene (reference sequence) yields LGHDT for CDR1 and YNNKEL for CDR2. The CDR3 numbers 15 residues from cysteine through phenylalanine. The CDR3 DNA has 45 bases and is translated from base 1. V is pared back by 3 bases and J by 8 bases, with 17 bases lying between the germline termini. Enrolling through a virtual design, the prospective study's participants ranged in age from about 18 to 100 years and lived across 24 United States geographic areas. In the prospective study, participants were assigned to cohorts based on the clinical history participants reported in a screening survey and a study questionnaire. In the prospective study, whole blood, serum and a nasopharyngeal or oropharyngeal swab were collected from each participant by mobile phlebotomists. Over a roughly two-month period, participants in the prospective study had the option of providing additional blood draws and questionnaires. Before DNA extraction, blood samples from the prospective study were shipped at room temperature or frozen.

These data come from a study of blood T cell repertoires in COVID-19 (TCRdb year 2020). At the level of the whole study: Samples covering the acute and convalescent phases of COVID-19 were provided by collaborators in the United States, Italy and Spain. The sample metadata nearly always contained a de-identified subject ID, COVID-19 status, age in years and sex. The repertoires were made available in a free public database intended to serve as a resource for research on the immune response to SARS-CoV-2. The samples were drawn from the first 160 participants of the ongoing ImmuneRACE study and from some 1,300 subjects provided by 6 global collaborators. Deeply sampled blood TCRbeta repertoires from subjects exposed to, actively infected with, or recovered from COVID-19 were included in the dataset. Where available, HLA class I and class II types were obtained from metadata supplied by the sample provider rather than from assay-based typing. The prospective study material was composed of cDNA or gDNA derived from T cells, B-cell-depleted T cells, or PBMCs.

The full study reports these points: How much clinical and demographic metadata was included differed by source and by participant, and the metadata was provided uncurated.

The immunoSEQ Assay, a bias-controlled multiplex PCR, was used to amplify TCRbeta CDR3 regions from genomic DNA. From the authors' description of their analysis: Nucleated cell counts per sample were estimated from amplification of reference gene primers within the assay. To quantify the absolute abundance of each unique TCRbeta CDR3 rearrangement, sequence reads were collapsed and filtered. Productive Simpson clonality was computed per sample as the square root of Simpson's diversity index over productive rearrangements. In its TCRdb copy, this immuneACCESS table keeps in-frame sequences only and misses some clones. Where compared with another copy, unresolved V genes explain less than half of these, and the others have no known cause. The DNA gave D and trimming, while V, J and clone size come from that table. The sample profile shows around 230,000 clones; roughly 86% of them were found once. Approximately 3.5% of the sample rests with the top ten.

Specimen: PBMCs or T cells enriched from blood (not recorded which). This receptor chain uses TRBV3-1 (or the pseudogene TRBV3-2) and TRBJ2-1; no D gene call is confident. The origin of this receptor is a woman aged 40 to 50 with acute COVID-19. CDR3 region: CASSQLPEVEYEQFF. The DNA is as follows: TGTGCCAGCAGCCAGTTACCTGAGGTAGAATATGAGCAGTTCTTC.